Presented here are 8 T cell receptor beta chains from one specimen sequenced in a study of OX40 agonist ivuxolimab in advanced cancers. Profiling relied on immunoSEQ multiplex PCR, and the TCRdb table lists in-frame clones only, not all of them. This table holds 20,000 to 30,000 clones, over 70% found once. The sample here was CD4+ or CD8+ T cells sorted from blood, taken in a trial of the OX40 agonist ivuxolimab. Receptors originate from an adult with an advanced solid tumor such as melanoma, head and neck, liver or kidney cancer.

The CDR3 nucleotides are TGTGCCAGCCACATCAGAGGCACCGGGGAGCTGTTTTTT. Translated: CASHIRGTGELFF. The V gene is TRBV6-6, the J gene TRBJ2-2; D not certain. Germline loops: CDR1 MNHNY, CDR2 SVGAGI (reference sequence). V gave up 8 bases and J gave up 4 bases, with 11 bases separating them. The CDR3 spans 13 residues.

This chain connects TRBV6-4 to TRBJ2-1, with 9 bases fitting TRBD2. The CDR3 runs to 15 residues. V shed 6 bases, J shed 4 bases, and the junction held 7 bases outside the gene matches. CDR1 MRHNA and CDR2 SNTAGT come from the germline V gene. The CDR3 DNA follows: TGTGCCAGCAGCCCGACTAGCGGAGGGTACAATGAGCAGTTCTTC. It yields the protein CASSPTSGGYNEQFF.

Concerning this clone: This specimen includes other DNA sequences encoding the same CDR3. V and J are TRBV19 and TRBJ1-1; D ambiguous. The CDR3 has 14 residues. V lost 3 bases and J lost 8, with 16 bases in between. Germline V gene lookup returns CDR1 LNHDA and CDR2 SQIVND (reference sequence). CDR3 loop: CASSIPERRGEAFF. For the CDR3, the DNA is TGTGCCAGTAGTATCCCAGAGAGACGAGGGGAAGCTTTCTTT.

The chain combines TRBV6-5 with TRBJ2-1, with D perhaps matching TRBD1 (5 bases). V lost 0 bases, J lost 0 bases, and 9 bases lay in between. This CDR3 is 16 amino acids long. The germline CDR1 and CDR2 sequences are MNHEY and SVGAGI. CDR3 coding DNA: TGTGCCAGCAGTTACTCGTCACAGGACTCCTACAATGAGCAGTTCTTC. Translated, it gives CASSYSSQDSYNEQFF.

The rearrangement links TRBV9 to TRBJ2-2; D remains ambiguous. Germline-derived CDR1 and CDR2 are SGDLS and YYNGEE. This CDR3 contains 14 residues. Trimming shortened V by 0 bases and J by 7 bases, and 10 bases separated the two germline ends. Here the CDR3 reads CASSVGPGIGELFF. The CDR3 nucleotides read TGTGCCAGCAGCGTAGGTCCTGGGATCGGGGAGCTGTTTTTT.

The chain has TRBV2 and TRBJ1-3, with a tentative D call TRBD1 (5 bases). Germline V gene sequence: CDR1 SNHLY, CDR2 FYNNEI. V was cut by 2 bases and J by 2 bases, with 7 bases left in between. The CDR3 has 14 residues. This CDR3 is CASSEPRAGNTIYF. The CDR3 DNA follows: TGTGCCAGCAGTGAACCCAGGGCTGGAAACACCATATATTTT.

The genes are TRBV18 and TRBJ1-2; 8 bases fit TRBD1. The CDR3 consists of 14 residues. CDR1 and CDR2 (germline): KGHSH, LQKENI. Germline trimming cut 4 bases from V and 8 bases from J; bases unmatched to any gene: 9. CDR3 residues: CASSRQGASGGYTF. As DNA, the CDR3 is TGTGCCAGCTCACGGCAGGGGGCGTCGGGAGGCTACACCTTC. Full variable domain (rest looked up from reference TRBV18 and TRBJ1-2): NAGVMQNPRHLVRRRGQEARLRCSPMKGHSHVYWYRQLPEEGLKFMVYLQKENIIDESGMPKERFSAEFPKEGPSILRIQQVVRGDSAAYFCASSRQGASGGYTFGSGTRLTVV.

The CDR3 region has the DNA TGTGCCAGCAGTTTACTAGCGGAAGAGACCCAGTACTTC. It is translated as CASSLLAEETQYF. This chain uses TRBV21-1 with TRBJ2-5; TRBD2 reflects the table's D call only, with no check against the DNA. TRBV21-1 is labeled a pseudogene. CDR3 size: 13 residues.